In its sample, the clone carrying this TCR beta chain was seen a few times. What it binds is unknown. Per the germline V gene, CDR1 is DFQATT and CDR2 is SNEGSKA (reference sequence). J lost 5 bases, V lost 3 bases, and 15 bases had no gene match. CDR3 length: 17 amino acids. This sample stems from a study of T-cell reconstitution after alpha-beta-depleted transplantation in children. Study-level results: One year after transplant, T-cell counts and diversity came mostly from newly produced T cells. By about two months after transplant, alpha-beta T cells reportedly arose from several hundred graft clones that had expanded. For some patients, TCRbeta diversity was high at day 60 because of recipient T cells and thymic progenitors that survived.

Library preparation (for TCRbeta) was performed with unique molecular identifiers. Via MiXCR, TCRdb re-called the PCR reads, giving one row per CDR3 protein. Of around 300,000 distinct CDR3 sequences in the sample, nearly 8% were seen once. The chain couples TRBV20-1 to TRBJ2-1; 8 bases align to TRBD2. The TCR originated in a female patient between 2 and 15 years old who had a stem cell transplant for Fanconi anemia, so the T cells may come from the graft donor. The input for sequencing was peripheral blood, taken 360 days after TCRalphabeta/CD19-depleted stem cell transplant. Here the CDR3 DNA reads TGCAGTGCTAGCGAAGGATTCGAGCGGGGGATTCACAATGAGCAGTTCTTC. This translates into CSASEGFERGIHNEQFF.